This TCR beta chain is from a study of chemoradiotherapy in HPV16-positive cancers (dated 2022 in TCRdb). With regard to the full study: Using functional T-cell assays on cells from two HPV16-positive patients, the researchers defined candidate HPV-specific T-cell clones and common TCR motifs. Next, the candidate HPV-specific TCRs and motifs were followed in TCR repertoires from around 87 patients with HPV-related cancers. The study asked whether T-cell immunity against the HPV oncoproteins E6 and E7 changes during chemoradiotherapy and whether it affects survival.

A remark on this clone: Which antigen it targets is not known. The sample holds no much larger clone one base away, and base qualities are not on file.

Repertoires were sampled repeatedly over the course of chemoradiotherapy, so clonal expansion could be followed in the tumor microenvironment. Library prep was done by the immunoSEQ multiplex PCR assay. Drawn from immuneACCESS, this table holds only the in-frame rearrangements with V and J called that TCRdb kept. Clones are partly lost; checked studies trace under half to an unresolved V gene and leave the rest unexplained. The table for this sample lists 7,000 to 8,500 clones; roughly 88% of them were counted only once. The top ten constitute around 3.2% of the sample. Study-wide findings and limitations: Improved recurrence-free survival in HPV16-positive patients was associated with expansion of HPV-responsive T cells during chemoradiotherapy. The survival association was reported for HPV16-positive patients, and the functional definition of HPV-specific T cells was derived from only two HPV16-positive patients. Expansion of candidate HPV-specific clones and E7-related TCR motifs was observed in the tumor microenvironment during treatment, whereas no such expansion was observed for non-HPV-specific T cells.

CDR3 length: 17 amino acids, cysteine to phenylalanine. The DNA shown is the 51-base CDR3, in frame from base 1. For CDR1 and CDR2, the germline V gene lists SGHRS and YFSETQ. V and J lose 4 bases and 1 base, and a span of 20 bases separates them. Sequenced here: tumor tissue, sampled from a patient who underwent chemoradiotherapy. In this chain, TRBV5-1 is recombined with TRBJ1-1; TRBD1 is perhaps the D gene, given 5 matching bases. This TCR was recovered from a human donor with HPV-associated anogenital cancer. In nucleotides, the sequence is TGCGCCAGCAGCCAATTAGTTACCGGGCAGGGGAACACTGAAGCTTTCTTT. This sequence encodes CASSQLVTGQGNTEAFF.